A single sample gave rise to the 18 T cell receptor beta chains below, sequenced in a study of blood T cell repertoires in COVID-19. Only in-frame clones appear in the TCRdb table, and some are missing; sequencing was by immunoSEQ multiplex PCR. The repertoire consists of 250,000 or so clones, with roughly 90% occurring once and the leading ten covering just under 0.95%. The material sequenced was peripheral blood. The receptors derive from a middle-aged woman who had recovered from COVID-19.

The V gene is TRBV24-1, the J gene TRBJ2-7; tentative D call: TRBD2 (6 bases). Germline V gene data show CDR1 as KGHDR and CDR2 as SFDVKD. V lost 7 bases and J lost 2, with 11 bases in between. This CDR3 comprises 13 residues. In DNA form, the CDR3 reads TGTGCCACCAGCGTGACGGGGGCCTACGAGCAGTACTTC. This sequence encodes CATSVTGAYEQYF.

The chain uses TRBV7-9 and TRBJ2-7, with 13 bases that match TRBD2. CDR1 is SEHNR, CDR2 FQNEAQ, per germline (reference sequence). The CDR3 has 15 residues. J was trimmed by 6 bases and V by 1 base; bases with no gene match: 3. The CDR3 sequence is CASSLGTSGSTEQYF. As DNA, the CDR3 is TGTGCCAGCAGCTTAGGGACTAGCGGGAGTACCGAGCAGTACTTC.

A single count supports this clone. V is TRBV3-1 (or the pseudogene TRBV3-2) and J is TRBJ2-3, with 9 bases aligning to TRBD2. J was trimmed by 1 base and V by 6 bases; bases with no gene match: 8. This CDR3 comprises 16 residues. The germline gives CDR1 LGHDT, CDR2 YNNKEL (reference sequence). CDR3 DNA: TGTGCCAGCAGTCCTGGCGGGAGGGCGGGCACAGATACGCAGTATTTT. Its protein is CASSPGGRAGTDTQYF.

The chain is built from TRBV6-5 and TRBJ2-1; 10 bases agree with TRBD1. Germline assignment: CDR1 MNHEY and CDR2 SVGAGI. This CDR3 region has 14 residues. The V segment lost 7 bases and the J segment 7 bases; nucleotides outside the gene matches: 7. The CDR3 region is CASTRDRGVNEQFF. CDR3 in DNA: TGTGCCAGCACTCGGGACAGGGGCGTGAATGAGCAGTTCTTC.

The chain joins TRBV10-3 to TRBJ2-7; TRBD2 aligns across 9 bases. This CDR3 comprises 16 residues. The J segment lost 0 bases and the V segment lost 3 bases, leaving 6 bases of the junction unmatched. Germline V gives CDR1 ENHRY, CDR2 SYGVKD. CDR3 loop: CAISDVAGGPSYEQYF. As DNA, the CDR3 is TGTGCCATCAGTGACGTTGCGGGAGGGCCCTCCTACGAGCAGTACTTC.

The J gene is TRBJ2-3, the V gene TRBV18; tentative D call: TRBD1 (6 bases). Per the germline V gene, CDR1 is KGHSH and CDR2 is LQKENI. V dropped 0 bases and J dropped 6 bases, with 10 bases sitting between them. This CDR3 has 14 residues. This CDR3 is CASSPPGAMDTQYF. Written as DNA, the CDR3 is TGTGCCAGCTCACCACCGGGGGCGATGGATACGCAGTATTTT.

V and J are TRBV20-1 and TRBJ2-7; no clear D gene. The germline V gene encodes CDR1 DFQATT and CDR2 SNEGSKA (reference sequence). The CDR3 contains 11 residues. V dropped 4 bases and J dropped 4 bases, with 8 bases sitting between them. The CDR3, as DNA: TGCAGTGCTATTTTAGCTTACGAGCAGTACTTC. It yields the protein CSAILAYEQYF.

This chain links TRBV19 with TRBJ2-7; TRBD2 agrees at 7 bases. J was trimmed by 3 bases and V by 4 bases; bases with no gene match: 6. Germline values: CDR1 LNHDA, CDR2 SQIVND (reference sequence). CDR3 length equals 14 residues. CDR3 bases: TGTGCCAGTAGTAGACCGGGACTACTCTACGAGCAGTACTTC. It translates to CASSRPGLLYEQYF.

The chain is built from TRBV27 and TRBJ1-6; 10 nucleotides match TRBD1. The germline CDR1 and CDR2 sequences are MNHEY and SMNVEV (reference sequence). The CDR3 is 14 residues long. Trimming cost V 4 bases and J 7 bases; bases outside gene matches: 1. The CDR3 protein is CASSWGQGNSPLHF. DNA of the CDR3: TGTGCCAGCAGTTGGGGACAGGGGAATTCACCCCTCCACTTT.

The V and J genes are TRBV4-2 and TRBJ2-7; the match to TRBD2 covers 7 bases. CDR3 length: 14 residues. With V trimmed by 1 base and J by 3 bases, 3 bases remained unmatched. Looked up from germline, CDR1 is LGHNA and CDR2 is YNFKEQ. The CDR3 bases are TGTGCCAGCAGCCAAGCCCCTAGCGGCTACGAGCAGTACTTC. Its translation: CASSQAPSGYEQYF.

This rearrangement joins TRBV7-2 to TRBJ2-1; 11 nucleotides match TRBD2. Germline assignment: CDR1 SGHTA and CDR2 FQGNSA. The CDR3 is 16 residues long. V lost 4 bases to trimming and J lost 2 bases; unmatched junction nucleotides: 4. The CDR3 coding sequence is TGTGCCAGCAGCTCCTCTAGCGGGAGGACCTACAATGAGCAGTTCTTC. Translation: CASSSSSGRTYNEQFF. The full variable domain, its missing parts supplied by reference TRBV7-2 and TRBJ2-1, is GAGVSQSPSNKVTEKGKDVELRCDPISGHTALYWYRQSLGQGLEFLIYFQGNSAPDKSGLPSDRFSAERTGGSVSTLTIQRTQQEDSAVYLCASSSSSGRTYNEQFFGPGTRLTVL.

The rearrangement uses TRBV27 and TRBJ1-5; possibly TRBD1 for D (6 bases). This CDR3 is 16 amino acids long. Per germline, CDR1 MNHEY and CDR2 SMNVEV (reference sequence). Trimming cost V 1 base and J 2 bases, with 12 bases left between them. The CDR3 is CASSLWGGGGNQPQHF. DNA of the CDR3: TGTGCCAGCAGTTTATGGGGGGGCGGTGGCAATCAGCCCCAGCATTTT.

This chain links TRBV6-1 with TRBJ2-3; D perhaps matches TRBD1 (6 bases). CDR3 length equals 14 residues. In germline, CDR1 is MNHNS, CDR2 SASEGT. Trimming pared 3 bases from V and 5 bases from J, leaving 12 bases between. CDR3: CASSEDRRGDTQYF. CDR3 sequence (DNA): TGTGCCAGCAGTGAGGACAGAAGAGGAGATACGCAGTATTTT.

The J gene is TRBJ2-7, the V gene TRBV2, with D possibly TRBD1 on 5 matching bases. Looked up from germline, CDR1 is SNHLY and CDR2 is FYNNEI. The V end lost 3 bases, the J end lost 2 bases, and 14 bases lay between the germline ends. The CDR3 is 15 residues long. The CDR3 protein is CASSEGRIRAYEQYF. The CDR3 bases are TGTGCCAGCAGTGAGGGTAGAATCAGGGCCTACGAGCAGTACTTC.

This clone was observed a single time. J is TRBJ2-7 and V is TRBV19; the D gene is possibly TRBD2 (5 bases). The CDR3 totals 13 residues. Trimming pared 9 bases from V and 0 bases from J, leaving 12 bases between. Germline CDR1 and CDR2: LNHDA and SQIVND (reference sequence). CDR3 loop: CASSEVSSYEQYF. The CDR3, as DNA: TGTGCCAGCTCGGAGGTTAGCTCCTACGAGCAGTACTTC.

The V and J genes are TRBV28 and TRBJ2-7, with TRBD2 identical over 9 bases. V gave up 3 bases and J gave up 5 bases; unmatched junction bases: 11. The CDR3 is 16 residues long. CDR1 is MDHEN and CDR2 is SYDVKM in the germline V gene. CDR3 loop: CASSFSSGTSGDEQYF. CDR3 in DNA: TGTGCCAGCAGTTTCTCTAGCGGGACCAGCGGGGACGAGCAGTACTTC.

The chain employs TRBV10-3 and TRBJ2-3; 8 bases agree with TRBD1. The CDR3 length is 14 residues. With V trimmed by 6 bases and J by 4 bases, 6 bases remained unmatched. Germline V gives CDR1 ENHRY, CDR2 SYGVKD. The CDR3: CAIRDGQGADTQYF. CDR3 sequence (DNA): TGTGCCATCAGGGACGGACAGGGCGCAGATACGCAGTATTTT.

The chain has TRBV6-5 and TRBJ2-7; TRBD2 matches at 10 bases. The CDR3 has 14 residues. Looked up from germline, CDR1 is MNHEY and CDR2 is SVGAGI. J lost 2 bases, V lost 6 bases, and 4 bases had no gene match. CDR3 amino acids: CASRPGLATYEQYF. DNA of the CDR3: TGTGCCAGCAGGCCGGGACTAGCGACCTACGAGCAGTACTTC.